This record concerns one T cell receptor (beta chain) sequence. It has no known antigen specificity. Per-base quality was not reported, and no clone a single base away is much larger than it. Inclusion was restricted to participants for whom at least one PBMC sample before ART initiation and at least two post-ART samples were available. Every participant with HIV received treatment in the United States of America. Before DNA extraction, cryopreserved samples containing roughly 1-11 million PBMC were thawed and washed. At the time of the earliest PBMC sample for each participant with HIV, ages ranged from roughly 20 to 54 years. Each participant contributed PBMC samples from 1-4 timepoints before ART initiation and 2-8 timepoints after ART initiation, with a median of 7 samples. Serial HIV viral load, CD4+ T-cell count, ART history and demographic data were obtained for every participant. A Qiagen kit on a QIAcube was used to extract genomic DNA from unsorted PBMC, with samples processed in batches of 12.

The immunoSEQ hsTCRB v3.0 assay was used at survey level resolution to sequence the TRB variable region. The targeted TRB sequencing depth was roughly 40,000-55,000 T-cell genomes per sample. TRB libraries were pooled and sequenced on an Illumina MiSeq using a v3 150-cycle kit. Processing in the source paper ran as follows. Repertoire analysis was run in R within a reproducible Nextflow workflow that covered QC, data transformation and analysis. LymphoSeq2, an R package for exploring AIRR-Seq data, was used to implement the custom analyses. A handful of samples that yielded fewer than 5000 total TRB sequences were excluded, so that under 200 HIV repertoires were analyzed. Of the 188 retained HIV repertoires, almost 60 were collected before and approximately 130 after ART initiation. Repertoires were downsampled to 5000 TRB nucleotide sequences, and summary statistics were averaged over 100 downsampling iterations. Only TRB sequences with CDR3 regions of at least seven amino acids were retained for analysis. A Shannon entropy-derived clonality score and the Gini coefficient were used to measure diversity. In the repertoire networks, any two of the top 5000 CDR3 amino acid sequences were connected whenever the two sequences differed by an edit distance of one. For TRB CDR3 amino acid sequences, antigen specificity groups and MHC restriction were predicted with GLIPH2. CDR3 amino acid sequences were matched against VDJdb and McPAS-TCR to flag known CMV, EBV, HIV or tissue antigen associations. Pre-ART, post-ART and control groups were compared with Wilcoxon signed-rank tests and Holm-Bonferroni correction. TCRdb's version of the immuneACCESS table is confined to in-frame rearrangements and falls short of the full clone set. An unresolved V gene accounts for under half of the shortfall where checked; the remainder is of unknown origin. V, J and clone size reflect that table, while D and trimming were determined from the DNA. A total of tens of thousands of clones appear in this sample, 70% to 90% of them only once. The top ten clones comprise around 4.6% of the sample.

The data are from a study of long-term antiretroviral therapy in people with HIV (dated by TCRdb to 2021 to 2024). Background for the entire study: The earliest samples were collected roughly a decade before the 2015 WHO recommendation for immediate ART, at a time when ART was usually postponed until CD4 counts fell. Whether ART initiation and durable HIV suppression were associated with changes in peripheral blood TRB repertoire composition and diversity was tested in a retrospective serial study. A total of over 150 cryopreserved PBMC samples came from approximately 30 adults with confirmed HIV infection and were collected serially over a mean of approximately six years (range 1-12). Of the 25 to 30 participants with HIV, roughly twelve were female. No cross-contamination during QIAcube processing was seen in test extractions of a monoclonal T-cell line run alongside approximately 36 polyclonal samples. On the study overall, not on this receptor specifically: A significant increase in TRB diversity was found to be associated with ART initiation, although TRB diversity was observed to remain significantly below that of transplant donor controls even after long-term ART. Compared with controls, HIV repertoires had narrower CDR3 length ranges, and the network structure pointed to an antigen-experienced repertoire that shifted only slightly toward naive after ART. Expanded TRB clones identified before ART initiation dominated the repertoire across all time points, though the dominance fluctuated and decreased in many PLHIV after ART. Inferences about post-ART repertoire changes are limited because no data were available on ART adherence, viral resistance or therapy changes. Owing to limited PBMC availability, only the TCR beta chain was sequenced, without alpha chain pairing. The samples span the years 2004 to 2017, and the ART regimens used may be less effective than current regimens. Because pre-ART samples had limited cell numbers, profiling was done on unsorted PBMC rather than on sorted CD4+ and CD8+ T cells.

Trimming at the junction amounts to 5 bases on V and 1 base on J, and the germline ends lie 9 bases apart. Inclusive of the bounding cysteine and phenylalanine, the CDR3 is 15 residues long. Only the CDR3 DNA stays, 45 bases, in frame from base 1. CDR1 and CDR2 (SNHLY, FYNNEI) derive from the germline V gene. Material: unsorted PBMCs, obtained 1.3 years after starting antiretroviral therapy. The sequence joins TRBV2 to TRBJ1-6; the D gene is unclear. This clonotype was obtained from a man in his fifties or sixties with HIV. CDR3 sequence: CASSLERSYNSPLHF. The nucleotides read TGTGCCAGCAGTCTAGAACGGTCCTATAATTCACCCCTCCACTTT.